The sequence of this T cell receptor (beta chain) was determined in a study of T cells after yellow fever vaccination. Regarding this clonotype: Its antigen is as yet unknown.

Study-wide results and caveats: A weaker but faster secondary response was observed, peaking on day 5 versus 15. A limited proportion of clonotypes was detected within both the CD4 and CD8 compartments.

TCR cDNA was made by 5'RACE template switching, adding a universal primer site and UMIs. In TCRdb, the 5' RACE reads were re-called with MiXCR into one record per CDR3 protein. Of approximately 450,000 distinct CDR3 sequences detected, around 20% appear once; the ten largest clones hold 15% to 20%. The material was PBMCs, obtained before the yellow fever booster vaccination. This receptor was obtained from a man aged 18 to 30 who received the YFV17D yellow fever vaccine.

The CDR3: CASSLGGGSGELFF. CDR3 sequence (DNA): TGTGCCAGCAGCTTAGGAGGAGGATCCGGGGAGCTGTTTTTT. The rearrangement uses TRBV11-2 and TRBJ2-2, with a possible D match to TRBD2 (5 bases). Trimming shortened V by 1 base and J by 6 bases, and 9 bases separated the two germline ends. The CDR3 extends over 14 amino acids. CDR1 and CDR2 from the germline V gene are SGHAT and FQNNGV.